Below, 2 T cell receptor beta chains from the same sample are listed, as sequenced in a study of tumor-infiltrating lymphocytes in oesophageal squamous cell carcinoma. MiXCR, run by TCRdb on the PCR reads, gives a single entry per CDR3 protein. The sample holds roughly 19,000 distinct CDR3 sequences, 35% to 50% seen once. Sequencing input: esophageal tumor tissue. All receptors derive from a male donor with esophageal squamous cell carcinoma.

The genes are TRBV10-3 and TRBJ1-6; D might be TRBD1 (6 bases). Trimming stripped 3 bases from V and 7 bases from J, with 10 bases between. The CDR3 sequence is 14 residues long. Per the germline V gene, CDR1 is ENHRY and CDR2 is SYGVKD. The CDR3 region has the DNA TGTGCCATCAGTGAAGGACAGATCAATTCACCCCTCCACTTT. It specifies CAISEGQINSPLHF.

The V gene is TRBV11-2, the J gene TRBJ2-5, with unresolved D. The end of the DNA aligns better with TRBJ1-1, so the J call may be wrong. CDR3 size: 12 residues. Germline values: CDR1 SGHAT, CDR2 FQNNGV. CDR3 in DNA: TGTGCCAGCAGCTCCCTCCTGCTTGAAGCTTTCTTT. Translated: CASSSLLLEAFF.